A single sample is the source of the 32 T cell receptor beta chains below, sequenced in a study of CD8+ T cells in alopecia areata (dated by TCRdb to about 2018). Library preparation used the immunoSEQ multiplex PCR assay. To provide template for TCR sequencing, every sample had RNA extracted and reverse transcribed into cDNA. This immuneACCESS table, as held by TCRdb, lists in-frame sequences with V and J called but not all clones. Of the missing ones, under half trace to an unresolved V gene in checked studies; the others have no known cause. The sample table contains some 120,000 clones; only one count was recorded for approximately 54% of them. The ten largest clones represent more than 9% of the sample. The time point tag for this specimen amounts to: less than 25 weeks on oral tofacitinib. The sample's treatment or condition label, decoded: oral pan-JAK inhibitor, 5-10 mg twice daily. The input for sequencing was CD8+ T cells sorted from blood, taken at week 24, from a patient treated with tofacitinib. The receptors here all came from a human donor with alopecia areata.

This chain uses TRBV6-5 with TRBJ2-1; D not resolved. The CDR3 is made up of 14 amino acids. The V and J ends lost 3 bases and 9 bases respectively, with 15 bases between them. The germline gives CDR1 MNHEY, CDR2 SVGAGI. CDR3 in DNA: TGTGCCAGCAGTTATGGGGAAACTTGGGGTGAGCAGTTCTTC. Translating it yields CASSYGETWGEQFF.

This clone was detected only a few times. The CDR3: CASSFGRDYGNEQFF. The CDR3 DNA reads as TGTGCCAGCAGCTTTGGCAGGGATTATGGCAATGAGCAGTTCTTC. The chain is built from TRBV13 and TRBJ2-1; D is possibly TRBD1 (5 bases). Germline CDR1 and CDR2: PRHDT and FYEKMQ (reference sequence). V was cut by 3 bases and J by 6 bases, with 15 bases left in between. CDR3 length: 15 amino acids.

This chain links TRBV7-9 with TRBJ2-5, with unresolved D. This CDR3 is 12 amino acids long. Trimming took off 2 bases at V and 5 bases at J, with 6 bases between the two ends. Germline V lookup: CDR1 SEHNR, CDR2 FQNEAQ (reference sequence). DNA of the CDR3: TGTGCCAGCAGCTTATCCCGGGAGACCCAGTACTTC. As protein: CASSLSRETQYF.

The CDR3 spells CASSRTKRDAYNEQFF. CDR3 sequence (DNA): TGTGCCAGCAGCCGGACTAAGAGGGATGCCTACAATGAGCAGTTCTTC. The chain is built from TRBV7-9 and TRBJ2-1, with D maybe TRBD2 (6 bases). Germline V CDR1 and CDR2: SEHNR, FQNEAQ (reference sequence). The CDR3 covers 16 residues. V was pared by 5 bases and J by 2 bases, with 16 bases between.

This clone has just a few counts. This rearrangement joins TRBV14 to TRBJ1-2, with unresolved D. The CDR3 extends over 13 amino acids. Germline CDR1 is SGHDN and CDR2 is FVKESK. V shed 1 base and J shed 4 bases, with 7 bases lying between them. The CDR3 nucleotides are TGTGCCAGCAGCCAAGTGGGTTCCTATGGCTACACCTTC. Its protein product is CASSQVGSYGYTF.

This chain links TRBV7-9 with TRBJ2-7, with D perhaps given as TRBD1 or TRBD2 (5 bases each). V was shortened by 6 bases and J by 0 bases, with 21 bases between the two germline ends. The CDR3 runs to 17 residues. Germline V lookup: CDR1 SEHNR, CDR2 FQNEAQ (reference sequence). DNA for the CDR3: TGTGCCAGCAGACCCTTAGTGGGGGTGGAGACCTCCTACGAGCAGTACTTC. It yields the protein CASRPLVGVETSYEQYF.

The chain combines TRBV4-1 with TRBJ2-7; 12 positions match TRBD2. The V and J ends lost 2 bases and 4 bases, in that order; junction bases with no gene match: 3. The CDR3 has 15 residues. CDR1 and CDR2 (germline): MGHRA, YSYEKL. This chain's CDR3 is CASSQRLAGVYEQYF. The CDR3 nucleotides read TGCGCCAGCAGCCAAAGACTAGCGGGGGTTTACGAGCAGTACTTC.

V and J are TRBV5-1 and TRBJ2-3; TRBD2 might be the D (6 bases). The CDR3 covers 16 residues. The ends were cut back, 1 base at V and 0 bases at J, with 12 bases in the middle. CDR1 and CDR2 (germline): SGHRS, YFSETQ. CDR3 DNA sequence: TGCGCCAGCAGCTTGACCGGGCGGGGAAGCACAGATACGCAGTATTTT. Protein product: CASSLTGRGSTDTQYF.

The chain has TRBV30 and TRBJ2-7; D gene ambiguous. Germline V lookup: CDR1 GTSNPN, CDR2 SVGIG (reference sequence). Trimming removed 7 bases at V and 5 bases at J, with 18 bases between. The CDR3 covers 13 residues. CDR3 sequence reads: CAFHSNFNDEQYF. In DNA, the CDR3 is TGTGCCTTCCACAGTAATTTTAACGACGAGCAGTACTTC.

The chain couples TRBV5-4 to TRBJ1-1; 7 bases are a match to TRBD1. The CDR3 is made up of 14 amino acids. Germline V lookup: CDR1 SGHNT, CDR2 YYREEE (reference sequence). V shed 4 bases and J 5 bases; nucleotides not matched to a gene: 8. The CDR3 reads CASSTLTGPTEAFF. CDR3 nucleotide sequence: TGTGCCAGCAGCACTTTGACAGGGCCGACTGAAGCTTTCTTT.

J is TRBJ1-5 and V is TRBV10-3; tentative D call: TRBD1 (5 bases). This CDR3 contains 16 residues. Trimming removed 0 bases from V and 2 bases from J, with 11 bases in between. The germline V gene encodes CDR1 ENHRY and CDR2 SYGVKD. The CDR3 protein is CAISESPQGGNQPQHF. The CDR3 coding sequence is TGTGCCATCAGTGAGTCGCCCCAGGGAGGCAATCAGCCCCAGCATTTT.

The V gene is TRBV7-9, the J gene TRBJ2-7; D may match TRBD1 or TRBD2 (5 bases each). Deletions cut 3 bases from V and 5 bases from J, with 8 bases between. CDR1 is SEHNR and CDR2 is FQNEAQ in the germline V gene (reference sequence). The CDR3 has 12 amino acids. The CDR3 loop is CASSLGRDEQYF. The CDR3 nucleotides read TGTGCCAGCAGCTTGGGGCGGGACGAGCAGTACTTC.

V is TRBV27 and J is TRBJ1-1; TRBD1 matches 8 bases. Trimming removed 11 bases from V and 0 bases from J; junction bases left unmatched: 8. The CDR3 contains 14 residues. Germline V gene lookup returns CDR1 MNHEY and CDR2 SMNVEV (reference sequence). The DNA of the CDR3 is TGTGCCGCAAGGGCAGGGGGCCTGAACACTGAAGCTTTCTTT. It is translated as CAARAGGLNTEAFF.

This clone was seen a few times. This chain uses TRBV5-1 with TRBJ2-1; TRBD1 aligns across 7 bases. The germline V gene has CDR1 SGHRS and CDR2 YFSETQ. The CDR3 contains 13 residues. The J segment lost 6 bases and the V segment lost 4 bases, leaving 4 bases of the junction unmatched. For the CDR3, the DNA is TGCGCCAGCAGCACGGGACAGTCCAATGAGCAGTTCTTC. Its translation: CASSTGQSNEQFF.

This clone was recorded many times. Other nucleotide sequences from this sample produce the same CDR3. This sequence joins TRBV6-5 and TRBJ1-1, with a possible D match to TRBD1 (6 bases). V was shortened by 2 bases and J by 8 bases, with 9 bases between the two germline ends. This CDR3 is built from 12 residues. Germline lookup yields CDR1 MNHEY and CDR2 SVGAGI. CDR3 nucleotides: TGTGCCAGCAGTTACCTTGGGACAGAAGCTTTCTTT. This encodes CASSYLGTEAFF.

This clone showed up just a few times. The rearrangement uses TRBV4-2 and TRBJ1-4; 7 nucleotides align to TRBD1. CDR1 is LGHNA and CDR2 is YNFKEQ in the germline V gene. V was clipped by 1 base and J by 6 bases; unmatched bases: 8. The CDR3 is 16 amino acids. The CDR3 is CASSQGGRQGDEKLFF. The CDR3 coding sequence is TGTGCCAGCAGCCAAGGTGGAAGGCAGGGGGATGAAAAACTGTTTTTT.

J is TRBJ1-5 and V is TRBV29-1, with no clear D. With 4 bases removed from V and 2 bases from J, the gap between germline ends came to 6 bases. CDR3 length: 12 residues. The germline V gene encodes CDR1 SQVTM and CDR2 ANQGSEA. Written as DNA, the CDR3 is TGCAGCGTTGTAGACGGCAATCAGCCCCAGCATTTT. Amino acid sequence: CSVVDGNQPQHF.

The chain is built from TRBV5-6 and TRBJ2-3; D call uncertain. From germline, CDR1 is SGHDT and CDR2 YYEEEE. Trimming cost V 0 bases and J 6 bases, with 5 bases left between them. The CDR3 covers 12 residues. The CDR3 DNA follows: TGTGCCAGCAGCTTGGCCGAGGATACGCAGTATTTT. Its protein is CASSLAEDTQYF.

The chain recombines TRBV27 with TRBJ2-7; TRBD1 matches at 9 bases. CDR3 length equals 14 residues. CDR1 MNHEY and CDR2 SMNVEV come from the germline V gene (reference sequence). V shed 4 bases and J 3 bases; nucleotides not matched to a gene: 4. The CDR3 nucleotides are TGTGCCAGCAGTTGGACAGGGGCTCTCTACGAGCAGTACTTC. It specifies CASSWTGALYEQYF.

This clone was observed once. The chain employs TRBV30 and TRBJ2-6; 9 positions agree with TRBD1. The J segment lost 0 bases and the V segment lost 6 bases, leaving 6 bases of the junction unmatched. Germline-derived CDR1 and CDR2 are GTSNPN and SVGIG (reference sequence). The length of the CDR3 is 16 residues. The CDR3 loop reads CACLTGGSSGANVLTF. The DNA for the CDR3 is TGTGCCTGCCTGACAGGGGGTAGCTCTGGGGCCAACGTCCTGACTTTC.

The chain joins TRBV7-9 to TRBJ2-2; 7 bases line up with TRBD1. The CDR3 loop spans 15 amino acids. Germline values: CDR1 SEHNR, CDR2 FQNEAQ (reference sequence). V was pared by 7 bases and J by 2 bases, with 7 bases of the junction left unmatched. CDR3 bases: TGTGCCAGCAAAAGGAGGACAGGAAACACCGGGGAGCTGTTTTTT. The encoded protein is CASKRRTGNTGELFF.

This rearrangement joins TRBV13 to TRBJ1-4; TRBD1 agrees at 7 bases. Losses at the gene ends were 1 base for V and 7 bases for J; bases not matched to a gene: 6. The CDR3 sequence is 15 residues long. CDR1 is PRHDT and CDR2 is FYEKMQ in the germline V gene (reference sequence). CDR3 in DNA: TGTGCCAGCAGCTTAGAGGGGGCCGCGGGTGAAAAACTGTTTTTT. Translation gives CASSLEGAAGEKLFF.

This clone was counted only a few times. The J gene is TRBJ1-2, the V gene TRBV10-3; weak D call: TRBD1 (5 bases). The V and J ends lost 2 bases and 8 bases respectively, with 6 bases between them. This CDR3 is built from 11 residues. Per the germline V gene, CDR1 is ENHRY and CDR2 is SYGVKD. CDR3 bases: TGTGCCATCAGTGAGGGGGCCGGCTACACCTTC. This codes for CAISEGAGYTF.

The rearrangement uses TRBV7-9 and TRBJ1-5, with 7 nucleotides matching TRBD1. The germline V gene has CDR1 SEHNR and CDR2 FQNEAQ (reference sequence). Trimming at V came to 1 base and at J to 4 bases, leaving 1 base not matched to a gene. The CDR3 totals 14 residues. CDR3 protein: CASSLDRGNQPQHF. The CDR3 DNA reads TGTGCCAGCAGCTTAGACAGGGGAAATCAGCCCCAGCATTTT.

In DNA, the CDR3 is TGTGCCAGCAGCCAAGGCCGCAGGGGGGATGAGCAGTTCTTC. This gives the protein CASSQGRRGDEQFF. The J gene is TRBJ2-1, the V gene TRBV14; tentatively, D is TRBD1 (7 bases). Per germline, CDR1 SGHDN and CDR2 FVKESK. Trimming took 1 base from V and 8 from J, leaving 12 bases between them. This CDR3 is 14 amino acids long.

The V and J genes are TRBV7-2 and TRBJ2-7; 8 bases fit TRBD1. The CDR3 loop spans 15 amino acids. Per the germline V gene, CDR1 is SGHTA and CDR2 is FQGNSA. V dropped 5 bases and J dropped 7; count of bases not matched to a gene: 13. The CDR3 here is CASSRLIKTGDEQYF. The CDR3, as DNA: TGTGCCAGCAGCCGCCTAATCAAGACAGGGGATGAGCAGTACTTC.

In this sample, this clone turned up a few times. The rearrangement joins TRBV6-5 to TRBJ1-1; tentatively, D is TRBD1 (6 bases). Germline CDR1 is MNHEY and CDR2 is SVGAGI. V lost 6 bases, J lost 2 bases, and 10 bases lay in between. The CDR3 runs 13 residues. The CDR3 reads CASRDRLNTEAFF. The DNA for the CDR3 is TGTGCCAGCAGAGACAGGTTAAACACTGAAGCTTTCTTT.

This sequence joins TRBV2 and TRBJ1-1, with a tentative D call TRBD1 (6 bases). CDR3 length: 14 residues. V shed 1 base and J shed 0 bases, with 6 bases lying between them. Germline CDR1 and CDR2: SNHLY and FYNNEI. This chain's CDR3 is CASSEGTVNTEAFF. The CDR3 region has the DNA TGTGCCAGCAGTGAAGGGACAGTGAACACTGAAGCTTTCTTT.

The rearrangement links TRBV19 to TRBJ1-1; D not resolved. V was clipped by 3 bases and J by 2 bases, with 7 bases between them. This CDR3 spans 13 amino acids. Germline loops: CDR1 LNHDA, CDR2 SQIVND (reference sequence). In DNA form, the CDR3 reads TGTGCCAGTAGTATCATGGGTAACACTGAAGCTTTCTTT. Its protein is CASSIMGNTEAFF.

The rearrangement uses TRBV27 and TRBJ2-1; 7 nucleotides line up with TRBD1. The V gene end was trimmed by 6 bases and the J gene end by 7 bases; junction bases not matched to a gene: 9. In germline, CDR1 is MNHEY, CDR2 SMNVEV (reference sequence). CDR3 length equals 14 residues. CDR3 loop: CASSSGTAWNEQFF. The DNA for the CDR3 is TGTGCCAGCAGCTCCGGGACAGCCTGGAATGAGCAGTTCTTC.

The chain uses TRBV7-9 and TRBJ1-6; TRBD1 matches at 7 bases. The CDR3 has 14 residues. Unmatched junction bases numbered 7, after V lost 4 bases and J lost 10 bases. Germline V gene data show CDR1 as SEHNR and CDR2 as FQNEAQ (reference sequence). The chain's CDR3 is CASSSTGAKSPLHF. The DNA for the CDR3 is TGTGCCAGCAGCTCAACAGGGGCCAAGTCACCCCTCCACTTT.

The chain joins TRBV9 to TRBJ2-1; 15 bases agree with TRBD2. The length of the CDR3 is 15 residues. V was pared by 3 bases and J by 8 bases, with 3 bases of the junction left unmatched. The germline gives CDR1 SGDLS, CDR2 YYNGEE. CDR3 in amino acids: CASSEGLAGGYEQFF. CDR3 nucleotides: TGTGCCAGCAGCGAGGGACTAGCGGGGGGTTATGAGCAGTTCTTC.